This T cell receptor beta chain was identified in a study of radiation and T cells in renal cell carcinoma. Whole-study results and caveats: Top tumor clonotypes rose in blood 2 weeks post-radiation, then contracted.

Time point meaning: blood 2 weeks post-SBRT. Treatment described: 15 Gy SBRT to primary tumor, nephrectomy 4 weeks later. Serial blood draws occurred at baseline and 2 and 4 weeks post-SBRT. The protocol was immunoSEQ multiplex PCR, while the TCRdb copy is restricted to in-frame clones and leaves out a portion. Of over 60,000 clones listed, around 77% are singletons. With regard to this clone: What it recognizes is unknown.

The receptor was derived from a man aged 55-75 years with renal cell carcinoma. The sample was blood, taken from a patient whose treatment included radiotherapy and nephrectomy.

CDR3 residues: CASATDTGNTIYF. CDR3 sequence (DNA): TGTGCCAGTGCGACGGACACTGGAAACACCATATATTTT. The chain recombines TRBV6-1 with TRBJ1-3; tentative D call: TRBD1 (5 bases). The V and J ends lost 9 bases and 2 bases respectively, with 11 bases between them. The CDR3 sequence is 13 residues long. Germline CDR1 reads MNHNS; CDR2 reads SASEGT.